This T cell receptor (beta chain) was recovered during a study of cytomegalovirus exposure and HLA in healthy donors. Study-level information: The study's early data release held roughly 91 million unique TCRs from HLA-typed donors.

General study findings and limits: Several of the most significant clusters appeared, in a later analysis, to be linked to common viral pathogens.

The CDR3 totals 15 residues. Germline-derived CDR1 and CDR2 are SGHDT and YYEEEE. As for this clone: As yet, its antigen is unknown. One junction end does not reproduce the germline sequence, and a read error may be involved.

It was with 60 Vbeta and 13 Jbeta primers that the PCR ran. Assay: immunoSEQ multiplex PCR; the TCRdb copy retains only in-frame clones and omits some. The table has roughly 120,000 clones, roughly 80% seen once. The source material was PBMCs. The genes are TRBV5-6 and TRBJ2-7, with 7 nucleotides matching TRBD1. The TCR was taken from a woman aged 40 to 50 in good health and CMV-seropositive. The CDR3 DNA reads as TGTGCCAGCAGCCCGGAGACAGGGAGCTCCTACGGGCAGTACTTC. Translated: CASSPETGSSYGQYF.